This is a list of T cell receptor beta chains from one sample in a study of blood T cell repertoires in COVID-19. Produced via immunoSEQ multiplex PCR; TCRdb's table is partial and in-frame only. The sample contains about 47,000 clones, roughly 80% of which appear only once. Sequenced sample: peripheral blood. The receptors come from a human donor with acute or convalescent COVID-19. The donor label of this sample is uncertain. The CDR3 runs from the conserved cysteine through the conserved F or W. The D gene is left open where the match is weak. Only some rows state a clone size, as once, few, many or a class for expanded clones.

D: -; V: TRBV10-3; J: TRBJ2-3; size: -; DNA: TGTGCCATCAGTGGTACACGCACAGATACGCAGTATTTT; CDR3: CAISGTRTDTQYF
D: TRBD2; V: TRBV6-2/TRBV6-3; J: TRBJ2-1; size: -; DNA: TGTGCCAGCAGCCCTGGGGGGTGGGAGGGCAACTCCTACAATGAGCAGTTCTTC; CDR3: CASSPGGWEGNSYNEQFF
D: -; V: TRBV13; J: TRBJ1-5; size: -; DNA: TGTGCCAGCAGCGGGGGCGGCAATCAGCCCCAGCATTTT; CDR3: CASSGGGNQPQHF
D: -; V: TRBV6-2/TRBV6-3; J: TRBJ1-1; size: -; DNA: TGTGCCAGCAGTCCCGGGGGGGCTGGGACTGAAGCTTTCTTT; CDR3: CASSPGGAGTEAFF
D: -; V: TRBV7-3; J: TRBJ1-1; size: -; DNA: TGTGCCAGCAGCAATGTAGGGGGACGGGAAGCTTTCTTT; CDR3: CASSNVGGREAFF
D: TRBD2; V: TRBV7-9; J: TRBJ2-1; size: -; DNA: TGTGCCAGCAGCTTAAGGCGGGGGACTAGCGGGAGGGTGCATGAGCAGTTCTTC; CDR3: CASSLRRGTSGRVHEQFF
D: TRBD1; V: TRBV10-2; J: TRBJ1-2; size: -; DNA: TGCGCCAGCAGTGAATCTGGACAGGGGGATTTTGGCTACACCTTC; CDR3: CASSESGQGDFGYTF
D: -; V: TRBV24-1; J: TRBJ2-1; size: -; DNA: TGTGCCACCAGTGGAGGACAGAACAATGAGCAGTTCTTC; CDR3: CATSGGQNNEQFF
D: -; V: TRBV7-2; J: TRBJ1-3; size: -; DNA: TGTGCCAGCAGCTTAAAGGCCCCATTACAGGGTGGCTCTGGAAACACCATATATTTT; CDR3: CASSLKAPLQGGSGNTIYF
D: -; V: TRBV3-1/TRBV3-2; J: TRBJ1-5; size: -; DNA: TGTGCCAGCAGCCAAGACAGGGCCAATCAGCCCCAGCATTTT; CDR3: CASSQDRANQPQHF
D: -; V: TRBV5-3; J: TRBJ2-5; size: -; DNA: TGTGCCAGAAGCATTCCCACGGGTCGGGAAGAGACCCAGTACTTC; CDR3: CARSIPTGREETQYF
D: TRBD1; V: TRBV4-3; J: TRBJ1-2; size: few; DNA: TGCGCCAGCAGCCAAATCCAGGGGGGCGACTATGGCTACACCTTC; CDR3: CASSQIQGGDYGYTF
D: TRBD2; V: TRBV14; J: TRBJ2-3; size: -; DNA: TGTGCCAGCAGCCAACCTCCGGGACTAGCGGGAGGGGGATCTAGCACAGATACGCAGTATTTT; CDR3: CASSQPPGLAGGGSSTDTQYF
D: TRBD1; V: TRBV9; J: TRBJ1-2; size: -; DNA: TGTGCCAGCAGTGAAGCCGGGACAGGCTATGGCTACACCTTC; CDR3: CASSEAGTGYGYTF
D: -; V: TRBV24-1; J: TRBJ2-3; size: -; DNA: TGTGCCACCAGGGACTTTACAGATACGCAGTATTTT; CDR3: CATRDFTDTQYF
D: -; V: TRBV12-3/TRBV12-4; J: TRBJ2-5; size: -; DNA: TGTGCCAGCAGTCACGGACAGGAGGGGACCCAGTACTTC; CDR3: CASSHGQEGTQYF
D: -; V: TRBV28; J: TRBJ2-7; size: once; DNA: TGTGCCAGCAGCCCATTAAGCCGGACACCCGAGCAGTACTTC; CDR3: CASSPLSRTPEQYF
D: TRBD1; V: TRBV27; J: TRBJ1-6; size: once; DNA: TGTGCCAGCAGTTTTCTCCCCGGACAGGGTGGTCGGTCACCCCTCCACTTT; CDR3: CASSFLPGQGGRSPLHF
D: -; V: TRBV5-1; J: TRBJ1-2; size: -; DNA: TGCGCCAGCAGCTTGGATACAGGGCTGGCTGGCTACACCTTC; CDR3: CASSLDTGLAGYTF